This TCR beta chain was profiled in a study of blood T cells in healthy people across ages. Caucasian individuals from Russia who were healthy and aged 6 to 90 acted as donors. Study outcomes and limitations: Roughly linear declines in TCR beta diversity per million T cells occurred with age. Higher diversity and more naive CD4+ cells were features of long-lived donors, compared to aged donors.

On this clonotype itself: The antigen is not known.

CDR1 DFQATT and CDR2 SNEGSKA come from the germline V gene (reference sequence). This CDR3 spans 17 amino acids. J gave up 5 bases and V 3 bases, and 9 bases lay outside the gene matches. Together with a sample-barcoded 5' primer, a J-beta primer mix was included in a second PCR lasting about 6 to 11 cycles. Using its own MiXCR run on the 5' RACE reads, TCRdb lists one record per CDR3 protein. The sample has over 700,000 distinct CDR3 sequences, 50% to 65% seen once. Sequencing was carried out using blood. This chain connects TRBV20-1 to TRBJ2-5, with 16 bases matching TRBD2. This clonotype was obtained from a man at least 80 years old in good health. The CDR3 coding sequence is TGCAGTGCTAGGGGACTAGCGGGAGGGCCGTCGGCCGAGACCCAGTACTTC. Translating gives CSARGLAGGPSAETQYF.